This T cell receptor beta chain is from a study of cytomegalovirus exposure and HLA in healthy donors. Study-level findings and limits: TRBV6-2, TRBV6-3 and other indistinguishable V segments were excluded. For TCR beta chains, V- and J-gene trimming was later linked to a missense DCLRE1C variant.

V lost 4 bases and J lost 0, with 15 bases in between. Germline V CDR1 and CDR2: MNHEY, SVGAGI. The CDR3 loop spans 16 amino acids. In the case of this clone: Antigen: not known.

Primers for the PCR totalled 60 Vbeta and 13 Jbeta. Generated by immunoSEQ multiplex PCR, the TCRdb table keeps only in-frame clones and is missing some. The repertoire table contains 95,000 to 150,000 clones. V gene TRBV6-5 combines with J gene TRBJ2-5; D perhaps matches TRBD1 (6 bases). The sequenced sample consisted of PBMCs. This sequence was found in a man aged 18 to 29 in good health and CMV-seronegative. CDR3 coding DNA: TGTGCCAGCAGTTCCCTAACCACAGGGTACCAAGAGACCCAGTACTTC. This translates into CASSSLTTGYQETQYF.